This TCR beta chain was identified in a study of cytomegalovirus exposure and HLA in healthy donors. Study-wide context: T cells numbering about 179 million yielded some 120 million unique TCR beta sequences in an earlier analysis. Study observations and caveats: In presence/absence analyses, roughly uniform sequencing depth across donors was assumed. The investigators catalogued 180 or so TCR beta chains as cytomegalovirus-associated. Later analysis demonstrated an association between a missense DCLRE1C variant and TCR beta V- and J-gene trimming.

With respect to this clone: Antigen unknown.

This PCR relied on a set of 60 Vbeta primers and 13 Jbeta primers. Data came from immunoSEQ multiplex PCR; TCRdb stores just in-frame clones and leaves some out. The table lists approximately 110,000 clones, 60% to 85% of them singletons. The V gene's germline CDR1 is KGHSH and CDR2 LQKENI. Deletions cut 3 bases from V and 4 bases from J, with 12 bases between. This CDR3 contains 14 residues. The V call is TRBV18, the J call TRBJ1-2; TRBD1 might be the D (5 bases). The sequence was obtained from a man aged 50 to 60 in good health and CMV-seronegative. The sequenced sample consisted of PBMCs. CDR3 protein: CASSPAQESYGYTF. The CDR3 DNA sequence: TGTGCCAGCTCACCGGCACAGGAATCCTATGGCTACACCTTC.